The 26 T cell receptor beta chains given below trace back to one sample, sequenced in a study of identical twins (TCRdb year 2016). The receptor library was made with 5' RACE. Instrument used: Illumina HiSeq 2000. TCRdb passed the public sequencing reads through fastp at Q25 and MiXCR, retaining productive beta sequences. Rows with one shared CDR3 protein collapse into an entry with the most common genes and DNA. The sample table shows approximately 600,000 distinct CDR3 sequences, and over 8.5% are seen once. The ten largest clones capture around 3.1% of the sample. The data were also submitted as part of a second study, on yellow fever vaccine responses in identical twins.

Sequenced material: PBMCs. The receptors derive from a woman aged 18-29 years in good health.

A few counts support this clonotype. The J gene is TRBJ2-7, the V gene TRBV3-1, with D perhaps TRBD2 (7 bases). The CDR3 sequence is 15 residues long. V lost 4 bases, J lost 3 bases, and 16 bases lay in between. CDR1 is LGHDT, CDR2 YNNKEL, per germline (reference sequence). The CDR3 coding sequence is TGTGCCAGCAGCCCCCCGGGGGGCGGGGGCTACGAGCAGTACTTC. Its translation: CASSPPGGGGYEQYF.

This clonotype was seen many times. The V call is TRBV7-9, the J call TRBJ2-7; perhaps TRBD2 as D (6 bases). Germline values: CDR1 SEHNR, CDR2 FQNEAQ (reference sequence). V was clipped by 7 bases and J by 1 base, with 14 bases between them. CDR3 length equals 14 residues. The CDR3 DNA sequence: TGTGCCAGCAACCCCGGGACTGATTCCTACGAGCAGTACTTC. Residues: CASNPGTDSYEQYF.

This clonotype was counted ten times or more. This chain links TRBV20-1 with TRBJ2-3; D gene ambiguous. This CDR3 has 13 amino acids. V was trimmed by 4 bases and J by 3 bases, leaving 11 bases between them. The V gene's germline CDR1 is DFQATT and CDR2 SNEGSKA (reference sequence). CDR3 sequence reads: CSATRSRTDTQYF. The DNA of the CDR3 is TGCAGTGCTACTAGATCCCGGACAGATACGCAGTATTTT.

This clonotype was found many times. CDR3 protein: CASSERGRLNEQFF. DNA for the CDR3: TGCGCCAGCAGTGAGAGGGGGAGGCTCAATGAGCAGTTCTTC. The gene calls are TRBV10-2 and TRBJ2-1; D might be TRBD1 or TRBD2, each matching 6 bases. The germline V gene encodes CDR1 WSHSY and CDR2 SAAADI. The CDR3 extends over 14 amino acids. The V gene lost 2 bases and the J gene lost 6 bases, with 11 bases spanning the gap.

The rearrangement uses TRBV3-1 and TRBJ1-6; 7 bases are shared with TRBD1. Trimming at V came to 3 bases and at J to 7 bases, leaving 6 bases not matched to a gene. The CDR3 is 15 amino acids. Looked up from germline, CDR1 is LGHDT and CDR2 is YNNKEL (reference sequence). The DNA of the CDR3 is TGTGCCAGCAGCCAGCTCGACAGGGAGAATTCACCCCTCCACTTT. It yields the protein CASSQLDRENSPLHF.

This clonotype was observed a handful of times. This chain links TRBV7-9 with TRBJ2-7; the D gene is possibly TRBD2 (5 bases). The V and J ends lost 5 bases and 2 bases respectively, with 10 bases between them. Germline assignment: CDR1 SEHNR and CDR2 FQNEAQ (reference sequence). The CDR3 totals 13 residues. The CDR3 sequence is CASSGLSTYEQYF. CDR3 nucleotide sequence: TGTGCCAGCAGCGGACTCTCGACCTACGAGCAGTACTTC.

V usage is TRBV11-2 and J usage is TRBJ2-2; D might be TRBD1 or TRBD2, each matching 6 bases. This CDR3 has 18 amino acids. The germline CDR1 and CDR2 sequences are SGHAT and FQNNGV. V was clipped by 0 bases and J by 4 bases, with 18 bases between them. CDR3 region: CASSLERGGGPFTGELFF. The CDR3 DNA is TGTGCCAGCAGCTTAGAGAGAGGAGGGGGACCTTTCACCGGGGAGCTGTTTTTT.

This clonotype was found a few times. The chain carries TRBV28 and TRBJ2-1, with D perhaps TRBD2 (5 bases). This CDR3 region has 15 residues. CDR1 is MDHEN and CDR2 is SYDVKM in the germline V gene. Trimming took 5 bases from V and 3 from J, leaving 14 bases between them. The CDR3 here is CASSPSGVFYNEQFF. DNA for the CDR3: TGTGCCAGCAGTCCATCCGGGGTCTTCTACAATGAGCAGTTCTTC. The whole variable domain, filled in from reference TRBV28 and TRBJ2-1, reads DVKVTQSSRYLVKRTGEKVFLECVQDMDHENMFWYRQDPGLGLRLIYFSYDVKMKEKGDIPEGYSVSREKKERFSLILESASTNQTSMYLCASSPSGVFYNEQFFGPGTRLTVL.

The table lists this clonotype with many counts. The J gene is TRBJ2-1, the V gene TRBV6-5, with unresolved D. Trimming took off 4 bases at V and 9 bases at J, with 13 bases between the two ends. The CDR3 has 13 residues. Germline-derived CDR1 and CDR2 are MNHEY and SVGAGI. CDR3 coding DNA: TGTGCCAGCAGTTCCCACGGTTGGCTTGAGCAGTTCTTC. Translating it yields CASSSHGWLEQFF.

The chain carries TRBV20-1 and TRBJ2-2; 9 positions agree with TRBD1. This CDR3 contains 15 residues. J lost 9 bases, V lost 5 bases, and 13 bases had no gene match. Germline V lookup: CDR1 DFQATT, CDR2 SNEGSKA (reference sequence). CDR3 sequence: CSAQMGQGVTRELFF. DNA of the CDR3: TGCAGTGCTCAGATGGGACAGGGAGTAACACGGGAGCTGTTTTTT.

This clonotype was detected a few times. The chain recombines TRBV12-3 or TRBV12-4 with TRBJ2-7; TRBD1 agrees at 8 bases. CDR3 length: 13 residues. With 5 bases clipped from V and 6 bases from J, the junction kept 6 bases outside the gene matches. The CDR3 region has the DNA TGTGCCAGCAGTCAGGGGGCCGCGCCCGAGCAGTACTTC. Residues: CASSQGAAPEQYF.

In this sample, this clonotype turned up a few times. The chain is built from TRBV29-1 and TRBJ2-1; the D is unclear. V was trimmed by 7 bases and J by 7 bases, leaving 11 bases between them. The CDR3 extends over 11 amino acids. Germline loops: CDR1 SQVTM, CDR2 ANQGSEA. The DNA of the CDR3 is TGCAGCGAGGTATCAGGTAATGAGCAGTTCTTC. This translates into CSEVSGNEQFF.

This clonotype has ten or more counts. At one boundary the junction diverges from the germline segment, which might be a read error. The chain couples TRBV10-3 to TRBJ2-5; no clear D gene. Per germline, CDR1 ENHRY and CDR2 SYGVKD. CDR3 length: 11 residues. This chain's CDR3 is CAIRELETQYF. CDR3 DNA sequence: TGTGCCATCAGGGAGTTAGAGACCCAGTACTTC.

Of note for this clonotype: Germline and junction disagree at one end, which may indicate a read error. This chain uses TRBV5-1 with TRBJ1-6; D may be TRBD1 (5 bases). The length of the CDR3 is 15 residues. Germline CDR1 SGHRS, CDR2 YFSETQ. The CDR3 reads CASSLEIGDNSPLHF. The CDR3 nucleotides are TGCGCTAGCAGCTTGGAAATAGGGGACAATTCACCCCTCCACTTT.

This clonotype was found many times. V is TRBV29-1 and J is TRBJ2-3, with 7 bases identical to TRBD2. V lost 2 bases, J lost 7 bases, and 12 bases stayed unmatched. In germline, CDR1 is SQVTM, CDR2 ANQGSEA. The CDR3 sequence is 15 residues long. The chain's CDR3 is CSVERLGGGEYTQYF. The CDR3 DNA reads TGCAGCGTTGAACGATTGGGGGGGGGGGAATATACGCAGTATTTT.

This clonotype was observed at least ten times. The V and J genes are TRBV7-2 and TRBJ2-4, with TRBD2 matching over 8 bases. The CDR3 is 17 residues long. Germline loops: CDR1 SGHTA, CDR2 FQGNSA. V was pared by 5 bases and J by 3 bases, with 12 bases of the junction left unmatched. Written as DNA, the CDR3 is TGTGCCAGCAGCCCCTCCGGGGGGGGGAACTACAAAAACATTCAGTACTTC. This gives the protein CASSPSGGGNYKNIQYF.

This clonotype turned up a few times. The chain is built from TRBV13 and TRBJ2-1; TRBD1 aligns across 8 bases. Germline-derived CDR1 and CDR2 are PRHDT and FYEKMQ (reference sequence). This CDR3 has 16 amino acids. The V gene end was trimmed by 5 bases and the J gene end by 0 bases; junction bases not matched to a gene: 6. The CDR3 nucleotides are TGTGCCAGCAGCCGTCGGGACAGGAGCTCCTACAATGAGCAGTTCTTC. The encoded protein is CASSRRDRSSYNEQFF.

At least ten counts were recorded for this clonotype. The chain combines TRBV5-5 with TRBJ2-1; 8 nucleotides agree with TRBD1. The V gene's germline CDR1 is SGHKS and CDR2 YYEKEE (reference sequence). The CDR3 spans 15 residues. Germline trimming cut 4 bases from V and 10 bases from J; bases unmatched to any gene: 13. The CDR3 loop is CASSPGLLTGGEQFF. CDR3 DNA: TGTGCCAGCAGCCCCGGGCTACTAACAGGGGGAGAGCAGTTCTTC.

This clonotype was seen more than once but under ten times. The chain employs TRBV27 and TRBJ2-7; 11 positions agree with TRBD1. The CDR3 length is 16 residues. V lost 5 bases to trimming and J lost 1 base; unmatched junction nucleotides: 7. Germline lookup yields CDR1 MNHEY and CDR2 SMNVEV (reference sequence). The CDR3 region has the DNA TGTGCCAGCAGTCCCGGACAGGGGGCGAAGTCCTACGAGCAGTACTTC. As protein: CASSPGQGAKSYEQYF.

This clonotype came up many times. The chain uses TRBV10-3 and TRBJ2-2; 9 nucleotides agree with TRBD2. Germline CDR1 ENHRY, CDR2 SYGVKD. Unmatched junction bases numbered 5, after V lost 0 bases and J lost 0 bases. This CDR3 is 18 amino acids long. CDR3 nucleotide sequence: TGTGCCATCAGTGAGTCCGGGGCGGGAGGGCCGAACACCGGGGAGCTGTTTTTT. Amino acids: CAISESGAGGPNTGELFF.

V and J are TRBV21-1 and TRBJ2-7; the D segment call TRBD2 is taken from the table without a DNA check. TRBV21-1 is a recognized pseudogene. This CDR3 contains 22 residues. This CDR3 reads CASSKEGSGGWTSDTKRDEQYF. The CDR3 bases are TGTGCCAGCAGCAAAGAGGGTTCAGGGGGCTGGACTAGCGATACCAAGAGGGACGAGCAGTACTTC.

This clonotype showed up just a few times. The chain employs TRBV7-9 and TRBJ2-2; 9 nucleotides agree with TRBD1. The junction had 7 bases not matched to a gene; V was cut back by 6 bases and J by 2 bases. Germline V CDR1 and CDR2: SEHNR, FQNEAQ (reference sequence). The length of the CDR3 is 16 residues. The CDR3 spells CASRGTGGVNTGELFF. CDR3 nucleotide sequence: TGTGCCAGCAGGGGAACAGGGGGCGTTAACACCGGGGAGCTGTTTTTT.

This clonotype occurred a few times. The DNA of the CDR3 is TGTGCCAGCAGTTACTCGAGAGCAGGGGGCAATCAGCCCCAGCATTTT. Its translation is CASSYSRAGGNQPQHF. The chain links TRBV6-2 or TRBV6-3 to TRBJ1-5; D is possibly TRBD1 (6 bases). Germline lookup yields CDR1 MNHEY and CDR2 SVGEGT. V was pared by 0 bases and J by 2 bases, with 11 bases between. This CDR3 has 16 residues.

This clonotype has a handful of counts. The chain employs TRBV7-9 and TRBJ2-3; possible D gene TRBD2, 6 bases. The CDR3 totals 13 residues. Trimming left V 5 bases short and J 8 bases short, with 14 bases between. Germline CDR1 and CDR2: SEHNR and FQNEAQ (reference sequence). DNA for the CDR3: TGTGCCAGCAGCCCCCCAGCGGGTGGTACGCAGTATTTT. This translates into CASSPPAGGTQYF.

This clonotype was seen many times. The chain recombines TRBV5-1 with TRBJ2-5; D unresolved. The V and J ends lost 0 bases and 3 bases respectively, with 9 bases between them. Germline V gene data show CDR1 as SGHRS and CDR2 as YFSETQ. This CDR3 spans 14 amino acids. As DNA, the CDR3 is TGCGCCAGCAGCTTGGCCATCACGAAAGAGACCCAGTACTTC. It specifies CASSLAITKETQYF.

The rearrangement uses TRBV3-1 and TRBJ2-7, with D tentatively TRBD1 (5 bases). CDR3 length: 13 residues. Germline V CDR1 and CDR2: LGHDT, YNNKEL (reference sequence). V was shortened by 4 bases and J by 3 bases, with 10 bases between the two germline ends. Here the CDR3 reads CASSLNRLYEQYF. In DNA, the CDR3 is TGTGCCAGCAGCCTAAACAGGCTCTACGAGCAGTACTTC.